The T cell receptor (beta chain) described here comes from a study of shared clonotypes between healthy human individuals. Study outcomes and limitations: Depth of sequencing was expected to influence donor clonotype sharing. Across subsets, estimated richness was generally greater for naive than for memory populations.

A note on this clone: The antigen remains undetermined.

Losses at the gene ends were 3 bases for V and 2 bases for J; bases not matched to a gene: 6. The germline V gene has CDR1 SGHNT and CDR2 YYREEE (reference sequence). The CDR3 covers 15 residues. Genomic DNA per cell subset filled all wells of several immunoSEQ plates. Only in-frame clones appear in the TCRdb table, and some are missing; sequencing was by immunoSEQ multiplex PCR. This table has roughly 2,500,000 clones, 80% to 95% appearing once. The genes are TRBV5-4 and TRBJ2-5, with 8 bases lining up with TRBD1. Sequences were obtained from naive CD4+ T cells from PBMCs. Indicated subset: CD45RA+ positively selected. This TCR was sampled from a man aged 18 to 30 in good health. Some clones in this sample may be carry-over from other donors' samples. CDR3 coding DNA: TGTGCCAGCAGCTCGAAGGGACAGGCTCAAGAGACCCAGTACTTC. It codes for CASSSKGQAQETQYF. Together with reference TRBV5-4 and TRBJ2-5, the CDR3 gives the full variable domain: ETGVTQSPTHLIKTRGQQVTLRCSSQSGHNTVSWYQQALGQGPQFIFQYYREEENGRGNFPPRFSGLQFPNYSSELNVNALELDDSALYLCASSSKGQAQETQYFGPGTRLLVL.